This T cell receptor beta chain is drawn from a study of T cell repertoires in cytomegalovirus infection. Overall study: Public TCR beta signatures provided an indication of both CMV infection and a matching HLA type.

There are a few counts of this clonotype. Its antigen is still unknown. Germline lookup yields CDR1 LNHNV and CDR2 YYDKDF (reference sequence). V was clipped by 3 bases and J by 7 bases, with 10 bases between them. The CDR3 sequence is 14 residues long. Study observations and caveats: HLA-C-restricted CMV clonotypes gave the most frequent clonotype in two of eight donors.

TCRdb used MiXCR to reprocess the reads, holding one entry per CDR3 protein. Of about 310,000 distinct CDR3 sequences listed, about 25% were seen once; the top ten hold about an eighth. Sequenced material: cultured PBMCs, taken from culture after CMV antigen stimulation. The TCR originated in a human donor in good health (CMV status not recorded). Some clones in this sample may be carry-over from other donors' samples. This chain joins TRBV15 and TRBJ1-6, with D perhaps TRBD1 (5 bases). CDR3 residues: CATSSDSSNSPLHF. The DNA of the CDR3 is TGTGCCACCAGCAGTGACAGCTCCAATTCACCCCTCCACTTT.